The clone carrying this T cell receptor beta chain was observed at least ten times. Its antigen is currently unknown. The data are from a study of T cells after yellow fever vaccination. General study points: FACS-sorted repertoires might harbor abundant contaminating clonotypes from the bulk population. Some clonotypes were seen in both the CD4 and the CD8 compartments. These made up a small share and likely arose from convergent recombination.

The CDR3 loop spans 13 amino acids. V lost 1 base and J 6 bases, leaving 7 bases between the germline ends. The V gene's germline CDR1 is SGHTA and CDR2 FQGNSA. TCR cDNA was made by 5'RACE template switching, adding a universal primer site and UMIs. TCRdb recomputed calls from the 5' RACE reads with MiXCR, one row per CDR3 protein. The sample carries about 580,000 distinct CDR3 sequences, 17% recorded once. The sequencing here drew on PBMCs, taken 5 days after the first yellow fever vaccination. The receptor was isolated from a man between 18 and 29 years old who received the YFV17D yellow fever vaccine. The V gene is TRBV7-2, the J gene TRBJ2-1; the D is unclear. The CDR3: CASSLGVANEQFF. CDR3 bases: TGTGCCAGCAGCTTAGGCGTTGCCAATGAGCAGTTCTTC.